This TCR beta chain was sequenced for a study of blood T cell repertoires in COVID-19. Overall study: T cells, B-cell-depleted T cells, or PBMCs provided the cDNA or gDNA that served as material.

This CDR3 is built from 16 residues. CDR1 and CDR2 from the germline V gene are MNHEY and SVGEGT. V was cut by 2 bases and J by 3 bases, with 15 bases left in between. This clone was detected once. The authors' processing: Estimates of nucleated cell counts were drawn from the amplification of reference gene primers. Sequencing was performed with immunoSEQ multiplex PCR; in TCRdb, only in-frame clones are kept and a portion is missing. V, J and clone size derive from that table, while D and trimming were established from the DNA sequence. The sample records 100,000 to 150,000 clones, about 88% being singletons.

The V call is TRBV6-2 or TRBV6-3, the J call TRBJ2-3; D is possibly TRBD1 (5 bases). This TCR derives from a woman aged 80 or over with acute or convalescent COVID-19. The specimen was peripheral blood. CDR3 nucleotide sequence: TGTGCCAGCAGTTACACGACAGAGTCGTATACAGATACGCAGTATTTT. As protein: CASSYTTESYTDTQYF.